This T cell receptor beta chain was recovered during a study of T-cell memory formation after mild COVID-19. Study results and limitations: Clones that shrank (day 15 to 85) were balanced CD4/CD8, whereas later expanders leaned CD4+.

Notes on this clonotype: Its specificity is unknown. Just one base apart from a much larger clone, this may be a read error.

It was 5'RACE with constant-segment primers that produced the TCR alpha and TCR beta cDNA libraries, which carried sample barcodes and UMIs. One entry per CDR3 protein, called by TCRdb with MiXCR from the 5' RACE reads. Of a few hundred thousand distinct CDR3 sequences detected, 28% appear once; the ten largest clones hold roughly 13%. The germline CDR1 and CDR2 sequences are SGHRS and YFSETQ. V gave up 7 bases and J gave up 7 bases; unmatched junction bases: 3. This CDR3 comprises 11 residues. The source material was PBMCs or a T cell subset sorted from them (not recorded which). The V and J genes are TRBV5-1 and TRBJ1-1; 8 positions agree with TRBD1. The clonotype comes from an adult woman who had mild COVID-19 (a few samples of this study predate the infection). Cell type and time point are not known. The CDR3 DNA follows: TGCGCCAGCGTGGGGACAGGTGAAGCTTTCTTT. Its translation is CASVGTGEAFF.